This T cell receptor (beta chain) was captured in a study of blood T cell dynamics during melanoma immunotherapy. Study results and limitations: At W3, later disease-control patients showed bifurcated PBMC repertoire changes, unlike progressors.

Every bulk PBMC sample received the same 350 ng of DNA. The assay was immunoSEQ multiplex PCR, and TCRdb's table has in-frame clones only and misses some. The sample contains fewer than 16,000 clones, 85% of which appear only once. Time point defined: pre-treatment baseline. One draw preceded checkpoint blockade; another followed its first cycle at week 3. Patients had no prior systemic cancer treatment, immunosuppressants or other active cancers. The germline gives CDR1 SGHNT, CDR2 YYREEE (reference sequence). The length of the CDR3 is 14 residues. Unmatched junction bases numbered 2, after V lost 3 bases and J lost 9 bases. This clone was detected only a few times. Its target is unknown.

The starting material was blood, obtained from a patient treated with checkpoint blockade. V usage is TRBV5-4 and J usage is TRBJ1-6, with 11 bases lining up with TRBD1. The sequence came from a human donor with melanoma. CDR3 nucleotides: TGTGCCAGCAGCTCAGGACAGGGGGCTTCACCCCTCCACTTT. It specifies CASSSGQGASPLHF.